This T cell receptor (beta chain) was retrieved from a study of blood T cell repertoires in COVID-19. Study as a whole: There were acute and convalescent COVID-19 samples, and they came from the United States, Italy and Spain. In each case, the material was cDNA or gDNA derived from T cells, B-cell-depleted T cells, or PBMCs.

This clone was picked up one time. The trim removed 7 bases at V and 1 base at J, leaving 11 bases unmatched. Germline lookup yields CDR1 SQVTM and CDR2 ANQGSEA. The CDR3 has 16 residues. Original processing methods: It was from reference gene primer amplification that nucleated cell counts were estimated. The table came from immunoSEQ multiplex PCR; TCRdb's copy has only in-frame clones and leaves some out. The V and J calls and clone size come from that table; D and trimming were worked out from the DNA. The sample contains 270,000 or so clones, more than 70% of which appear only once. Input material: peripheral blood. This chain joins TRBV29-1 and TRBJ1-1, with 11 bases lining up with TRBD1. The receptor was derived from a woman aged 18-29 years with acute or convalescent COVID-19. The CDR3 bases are TGCAGCGCCAAGAAGGACAGGGGGCTTTGGAACACTGAAGCTTTCTTT. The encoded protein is CSAKKDRGLWNTEAFF. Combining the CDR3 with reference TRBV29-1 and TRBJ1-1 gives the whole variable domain SAVISQKPSRDICQRGTSLTIQCQVDSQVTMMFWYRQQPGQSLTLIATANQGSEATYESGFVIDKFPISRPNLTFSTLTVSNMSPEDSSIYLCSAKKDRGLWNTEAFFGQGTRLTVV.